This TCR beta chain was recovered during a study of blood T cell repertoires in COVID-19. At the level of the study: Samples representing acute and convalescent COVID-19 were sourced from the United States, Italy and Spain. Sources were T cells, B-cell-depleted T cells, or PBMCs; the material itself was cDNA or gDNA.

This clone was seen a few times. Germline V lookup: CDR1 SGDLS, CDR2 YYNGEE. This CDR3 contains 15 residues. The V and J ends lost 2 bases and 0 bases respectively, with 8 bases between them. Patients from Seattle were sampled longitudinally, starting during active infection. The repertoire was sequenced with immunoSEQ multiplex PCR; TCRdb's copy has only in-frame clones and lacks some. The profile shows 89,000 or so clones, 89% of them singletons. The J gene is TRBJ2-2, the V gene TRBV9; weak D call: TRBD2 (5 bases). The material sequenced was peripheral blood. The origin of this receptor is a man between 50 and 59 years old with COVID-19, enrolled during active disease. This CDR3 is CASSVRVTNTGELFF. Here the CDR3 DNA reads TGTGCCAGCAGCGTGAGGGTAACGAACACCGGGGAGCTGTTTTTT.